The 17 T cell receptor beta chains below all came from one sample that was sequenced in a study of OX40 agonist ivuxolimab in advanced cancers. Repertoires were generated with immunoSEQ multiplex PCR, while TCRdb's copy carries only in-frame clones and drops some. The table has approximately 89,000 clones, approximately 86% seen once. Sequenced here: CD4+ or CD8+ T cells sorted from blood, sampled in a trial of the OX40 agonist ivuxolimab. The receptor set was obtained from an adult with an advanced solid tumor such as melanoma, head and neck, liver or kidney cancer.

This chain links TRBV19 with TRBJ2-3, with 8 bases identical to TRBD2. The CDR3 has 17 amino acids. J lost 3 bases, V lost 3 bases, and 11 bases had no gene match. CDR1 and CDR2 (germline): LNHDA, SQIVND (reference sequence). The CDR3 region has the DNA TGTGCCAGTAGTATTGTCTTCCGGGAGGGACGGACAGATACGCAGTATTTT. Translated, it gives CASSIVFREGRTDTQYF.

The chain couples TRBV5-6 to TRBJ1-1, with 8 positions matching TRBD1. The V segment lost 4 bases and the J segment 1 base; nucleotides outside the gene matches: 9. Germline loops: CDR1 SGHDT, CDR2 YYEEEE. The CDR3 length is 16 residues. CDR3 in amino acids: CASSQRDRPRNTEAFF. The CDR3 DNA follows: TGTGCCAGCAGCCAGCGGGACAGGCCTAGGAACACTGAAGCTTTCTTT.

The gene calls are TRBV11-3 and TRBJ2-2, with D unresolved. Germline-derived CDR1 and CDR2 are SGHNT and YENEEA. The CDR3 consists of 11 residues. V was cut by 3 bases and J by 7 bases, with 3 bases left in between. The CDR3 nucleotides read TGTGCCAGCAGCTTCAACGGGGAGCTGTTTTTT. Translating it yields CASSFNGELFF.

The genes are TRBV5-1 and TRBJ1-1, with 8 bases fitting TRBD1. This CDR3 region has 14 residues. Germline V gives CDR1 SGHRS, CDR2 YFSETQ. The V gene end was trimmed by 0 bases and the J gene end by 4 bases; junction bases not matched to a gene: 2. The CDR3 DNA is TGCGCCAGCAGCTTGGTGCAGGGGGCCACTGAAGCTTTCTTT. Protein sequence: CASSLVQGATEAFF.

The chain has TRBV5-5 and TRBJ1-4, with 9 bases aligning to TRBD1. Germline lookup yields CDR1 SGHKS and CDR2 YYEKEE (reference sequence). After removal of 0 bases from V and 8 bases from J, the junction contained 8 bases not matched to a gene. This CDR3 spans 16 amino acids. For the CDR3, the DNA is TGTGCCAGCAGCTTGGATTCGGACAGGGGTCAAGAAAAACTGTTTTTT. This encodes CASSLDSDRGQEKLFF.

The chain is built from TRBV7-3 and TRBJ2-5; D perhaps matches TRBD2 (5 bases). Germline values: CDR1 SGHTA, CDR2 FQGTGA. The CDR3 sequence is 13 residues long. V lost 1 base to trimming and J lost 7 bases, with 10 bases between them. The CDR3 coding sequence is TGTGCCAGCAGCTTAAAAGGCCGGGGGACCCAGTACTTC. This encodes CASSLKGRGTQYF.

This clone occurred a few times. This chain uses TRBV7-9 with TRBJ2-7, with TRBD2 as a possible D gene (6 bases). Between the trimmed V and J ends, which lost 1 base and 12 bases, there was a span of 16 bases. Germline loops: CDR1 SEHNR, CDR2 FQNEAQ (reference sequence). The CDR3 is made up of 13 amino acids. In nucleotides, the CDR3 is TGTGCCAGCAGCTTAGGGGAGGCTAGGAGGCTGTACTTC. Protein: CASSLGEARRLYF.

In its sample, this clone was seen once. V and J are TRBV27 and TRBJ2-7; D possibly corresponds to TRBD1 (5 bases). V was cut by 2 bases and J by 7 bases, with 12 bases left in between. The CDR3 contains 13 residues. CDR1 and CDR2 (germline): MNHEY, SMNVEV (reference sequence). The CDR3 is CASSLVRGREQYF. DNA of the CDR3: TGTGCCAGCAGTTTAGTAAGGGGCCGGGAGCAGTACTTC.

The chain uses TRBV5-6 and TRBJ1-1; D gene uncertain. V was pared by 0 bases and J by 3 bases, with 9 bases between. The germline gives CDR1 SGHDT, CDR2 YYEEEE. The CDR3 consists of 14 residues. CDR3 region: CASSLATSYTEAFF. The DNA of the CDR3 is TGTGCCAGCAGCTTGGCAACATCTTACACTGAAGCTTTCTTT.

The V gene is TRBV7-9, the J gene TRBJ2-5; D is undetermined. Germline assignment: CDR1 SEHNR and CDR2 FQNEAQ (reference sequence). V shed 5 bases and J shed 7 bases, with 14 bases lying between them. The CDR3 is made up of 13 amino acids. CDR3 sequence (DNA): TGTGCCAGCAGCCCAGGTTGGGATGGGACCCAGTACTTC. This codes for CASSPGWDGTQYF.

The chain joins TRBV6-1 to TRBJ1-5; tentative D call: TRBD1 (5 bases). The CDR3 covers 13 residues. CDR1 and CDR2 from the germline V gene are MNHNS and SASEGT. Trimming stripped 6 bases from V and 0 bases from J, with 6 bases between. CDR3 region: CASRQGSNQPQHF. The CDR3 nucleotides are TGTGCCAGCAGGCAGGGTAGCAATCAGCCCCAGCATTTT.

The chain uses TRBV28 and TRBJ1-1; D is uncertain. From germline, CDR1 is MDHEN and CDR2 SYDVKM. This CDR3 has 13 residues. V was pared by 8 bases and J by 2 bases, with 12 bases between. For the CDR3, the DNA is TGTGCCAGCTATTTGGGATTAAACACTGAAGCTTTCTTT. Protein product: CASYLGLNTEAFF.

The V and J genes are TRBV11-1 and TRBJ2-4; D is unresolved. Germline CDR1 and CDR2: SGHAT and FQDESV (reference sequence). This CDR3 contains 16 residues. Trimming shortened V by 5 bases and J by 2 bases, and 16 bases separated the two germline ends. CDR3: CASSHDVVRSKNIQYF. In nucleotides, the CDR3 is TGTGCCAGCAGCCACGACGTCGTTAGGTCCAAAAACATTCAGTACTTC. The full variable domain, its missing parts supplied by reference TRBV11-1 and TRBJ2-4, is EAEVAQSPRYKITEKSQAVAFWCDPISGHATLYWYRQILGQGPELLVQFQDESVVDDSQLPKDRFSAERLKGVDSTLKIQPAELGDSAMYLCASSHDVVRSKNIQYFGAGTRLSVL.

This rearrangement joins TRBV7-9 to TRBJ2-5; 12 bases align to TRBD2. The germline V gene has CDR1 SEHNR and CDR2 FQNEAQ (reference sequence). The junction had 6 bases not matched to a gene; V was cut back by 2 bases and J by 2 bases. The length of the CDR3 is 17 residues. CDR3: CASSLWRLAGGQETQYF. The CDR3 nucleotides read TGTGCCAGCAGCTTATGGCGCCTAGCGGGAGGGCAAGAGACCCAGTACTTC.

This clone has more than one count but fewer than ten. The V call is TRBV5-1, the J call TRBJ1-1; D is possibly TRBD1 (6 bases). The germline CDR1 and CDR2 sequences are SGHRS and YFSETQ. Trimming removed 5 bases at V and 1 base at J, with 12 bases between. This CDR3 has 14 amino acids. For the CDR3, the DNA is TGCGCCAGCAGGCGGGACACCCGGAACACTGAAGCTTTCTTT. This codes for CASRRDTRNTEAFF.

This clone was counted a few times. CDR3 amino acids: CASSLNGDRTDEAFF. The CDR3 DNA is TGCGCCAGCAGCTTGAATGGGGACAGGACCGATGAAGCTTTCTTT. V gene TRBV5-1 combines with J gene TRBJ1-1, with 8 bases matching TRBD1. Trimming at V came to 1 base and at J to 7 bases, leaving 9 bases not matched to a gene. Germline lookup yields CDR1 SGHRS and CDR2 YFSETQ. CDR3 length: 15 amino acids.

In DNA, the CDR3 is TGTGCCAGCAGCCAAGACGGCAATCAGCCCCAGCATTTT. Protein: CASSQDGNQPQHF. The rearrangement links TRBV14 to TRBJ1-5, with D unclear. Germline CDR1 SGHDN, CDR2 FVKESK. V lost 0 bases to trimming and J lost 2 bases, with 2 bases between them. This CDR3 is 13 amino acids long.